These 22 T cell receptor beta chains share one sample of origin, sequenced in a study of blood T cells in healthy people across ages. Together with a sample-barcoded 5' primer, a J-beta primer mix was included in a second PCR lasting roughly 6 to 12 cycles. TCRdb recomputed calls from the 5' RACE reads with MiXCR, one row per CDR3 protein. The sample lists 800,000 to 1,000,000 distinct CDR3 sequences; roughly 43% were seen once. Sample: blood. The receptor set was obtained from a young man in good health.

The CDR3 loop is CSARVARQGHQPQHF. CDR3 DNA: TGCAGTGCTAGAGTGGCCAGACAGGGCCATCAGCCCCAGCATTTT. The chain employs TRBV20-1 and TRBJ1-5; 7 nucleotides align to TRBD1. With V trimmed by 1 base and J by 5 bases, 8 bases remained unmatched. The CDR3 covers 15 residues. Germline V CDR1 and CDR2: DFQATT, SNEGSKA (reference sequence).

This clonotype was counted a few times. The chain uses TRBV4-2 and TRBJ1-6; D is undetermined. Germline-derived CDR1 and CDR2 are LGHNA and YNFKEQ. This CDR3 region has 16 residues. V lost 4 bases and J 8 bases, leaving 18 bases between the germline ends. The CDR3 here is CASSREVAEGDSPLHF. DNA for the CDR3: TGTGCCAGCAGCCGAGAGGTCGCGGAAGGCGATTCACCCCTCCACTTT.

This clonotype has a handful of counts. The chain joins TRBV7-2 to TRBJ2-3; D is ambiguous. The CDR3 consists of 13 residues. CDR1 and CDR2 from the germline V gene are SGHTA and FQGNSA. Trimming removed 5 bases at V and 4 bases at J, with 10 bases between. CDR3 region: CASSPARPDTQYF. Here the CDR3 DNA reads TGTGCCAGCAGCCCCGCCCGGCCAGATACGCAGTATTTT.

The chain combines TRBV27 with TRBJ2-7; weak D call: TRBD1 (6 bases). V lost 5 bases and J 2 bases, leaving 13 bases between the germline ends. The germline CDR1 and CDR2 sequences are MNHEY and SMNVEV (reference sequence). This CDR3 is built from 14 residues. In nucleotides, the CDR3 is TGTGCCAGCAGTCCCTCGGACAGCACCTACGAGCAGTACTTC. The encoded protein is CASSPSDSTYEQYF.

V usage is TRBV2 and J usage is TRBJ1-4; unclear D gene. The V gene lost 1 base and the J gene lost 0 bases, with 9 bases spanning the gap. Germline CDR1 SNHLY, CDR2 FYNNEI. CDR3 length equals 16 residues. The CDR3 spells CASSEESETTNEKLFF. CDR3 nucleotides: TGTGCCAGCAGTGAAGAGTCAGAAACAACTAATGAAAAACTGTTTTTT.

This clonotype is a singleton in its sample. Since a much larger clone is just one base distant, this may be a read error. This sequence joins TRBV20-1 and TRBJ2-7, with 11 bases identical to TRBD1. The J segment lost 7 bases and the V segment lost 0 bases, leaving 8 bases of the junction unmatched. CDR1 DFQATT and CDR2 SNEGSKA come from the germline V gene (reference sequence). This CDR3 is 15 amino acids long. The CDR3 nucleotides read TGCAGTGCTAGAGATTATCGGACAGGGGGCAATGAGCAGTACTTC. Protein product: CSARDYRTGGNEQYF.

The V call is TRBV29-1, the J call TRBJ2-4; 7 bases align to TRBD1. The J call may be in error: the DNA end matches TRBJ2-7 better. The CDR3 contains 14 residues. Germline V gene lookup returns CDR1 SQVTM and CDR2 ANQGSEA. CDR3 residues: CSVEGAAGGFEQYF. The CDR3 DNA is TGCAGCGTTGAAGGGGCCGCAGGGGGATTCGAGCAGTACTTC.

The chain carries TRBV5-1 and TRBJ2-3; maybe TRBD1 (6 bases). V was pared by 2 bases and J by 4 bases, with 11 bases between. CDR1 and CDR2 from the germline V gene are SGHRS and YFSETQ. This CDR3 spans 14 amino acids. CDR3 sequence: CASSFDQGSDTQYF. The CDR3 coding sequence is TGCGCCAGCAGCTTTGACCAGGGGTCAGATACGCAGTATTTT. Full variable domain (missing parts from reference TRBV5-1 and TRBJ2-3): KAGVTQTPRYLIKTRGQQVTLSCSPISGHRSVSWYQQTPGQGLQFLFEYFSETQRNKGNFPGRFSGRQFSNSRSEMNVSTLELGDSALYLCASSFDQGSDTQYFGPGTRLTVL.

The chain recombines TRBV7-3 with TRBJ1-6; no firm D call. The CDR3 covers 13 residues. V was trimmed by 1 base and J by 5 bases, leaving 3 bases between them. Germline CDR1 reads SGHTA; CDR2 reads FQGTGA. The CDR3: CASSLKNNSPLHF. The DNA for the CDR3 is TGTGCCAGCAGCTTAAAGAATAATTCACCCCTCCACTTT.

This chain connects TRBV20-1 to TRBJ2-5; D ambiguous. CDR3 length equals 13 residues. The V and J ends lost 6 bases and 1 base respectively, with 12 bases between them. Per germline, CDR1 DFQATT and CDR2 SNEGSKA (reference sequence). The CDR3 sequence: CSARQLPQETQYF. CDR3 in DNA: TGCAGTGCGCGGCAATTGCCCCAAGAGACCCAGTACTTC.

The rearrangement joins TRBV20-1 to TRBJ2-5; 13 positions match TRBD2. The CDR3 extends over 14 amino acids. The ends lost 7 bases at V and 2 bases at J; junction bases unmatched: 4. Looked up from germline, CDR1 is DFQATT and CDR2 is SNEGSKA (reference sequence). The DNA of the CDR3 is TGCAGTGTTGGGACTAGCGGGGTACAAGAGACCCAGTACTTC. This codes for CSVGTSGVQETQYF.

The genes are TRBV6-4 and TRBJ2-3; D is ambiguous. The CDR3 consists of 15 residues. CDR1 and CDR2 (germline): MRHNA, SNTAGT. Between the trimmed V and J ends, which lost 3 bases and 4 bases, there was a span of 14 bases. CDR3 in amino acids: CASSDSPASSDTQYF. In DNA form, the CDR3 reads TGTGCCAGCAGTGATTCCCCAGCCAGCTCAGATACGCAGTATTTT.

The genes are TRBV5-1 and TRBJ2-1; D is undetermined. Trimming took 1 base from V and 8 from J, leaving 16 bases between them. Germline CDR1 is SGHRS and CDR2 is YFSETQ. The CDR3 is 15 residues long. The CDR3 DNA reads as TGCGCCAGCAGCTTGTGGCACTCAGCCGAGGATGAGCAGTTCTTC. Translation: CASSLWHSAEDEQFF.

The chain couples TRBV4-1 to TRBJ2-6; D is uncertain. Germline CDR1 MGHRA, CDR2 YSYEKL. CDR3 length: 16 residues. The V end lost 1 base, the J end lost 0 bases, and 7 bases lay between the germline ends. CDR3 bases: TGCGCCAGCAGCCAAGGACTGAACTCTGGGGCCAACGTCCTGACTTTC. Its translation is CASSQGLNSGANVLTF.

The chain links TRBV20-1 to TRBJ2-7; D might be TRBD2 (6 bases). The CDR3 extends over 17 amino acids. Trimming stripped 0 bases from V and 2 bases from J, with 20 bases between. Germline V lookup: CDR1 DFQATT, CDR2 SNEGSKA (reference sequence). The CDR3 DNA reads as TGCAGTGCTAGAGATGGGGGGACCATGACATTAACCTACGAGCAGTACTTC. Its translation: CSARDGGTMTLTYEQYF.

This clonotype has only a few counts. The chain links TRBV4-1 to TRBJ2-3, with a weak D call TRBD1 (5 bases). The length of the CDR3 is 13 residues. Germline V lookup: CDR1 MGHRA, CDR2 YSYEKL. V lost 6 bases and J 4 bases, leaving 11 bases between the germline ends. CDR3 nucleotide sequence: TGCGCCAGCAGACAGGCAAAAGCAGATACGCAGTATTTT. Protein: CASRQAKADTQYF.

The chain combines TRBV6-5 with TRBJ1-5, with D unclear. Trimming took 5 bases from V and 9 from J, leaving 11 bases between them. This CDR3 has 12 amino acids. Per the germline V gene, CDR1 is MNHEY and CDR2 is SVGAGI. The CDR3 loop is CASSLLAGPQHF. For the CDR3, the DNA is TGTGCCAGCAGTCTTCTAGCGGGGCCCCAGCATTTT.

This clonotype was seen only a few times. The chain uses TRBV25-1 and TRBJ1-6; 9 bases fit TRBD1. CDR1 is MGHDK and CDR2 is SYGVNS in the germline V gene. V lost 3 bases and J lost 7; bases outside the gene matches: 7. The CDR3 sequence is 16 residues long. In DNA form, the CDR3 reads TGTGCCAGCAGTGAGTACGGGACAGGGAGGAATTCACCCCTCCACTTT. This gives the protein CASSEYGTGRNSPLHF.

V gene TRBV20-1 combines with J gene TRBJ2-7, with a tentative D call TRBD1 (6 bases). This CDR3 has 13 residues. Trimming pared 1 base from V and 7 bases from J, leaving 14 bases between. From germline, CDR1 is DFQATT and CDR2 SNEGSKA (reference sequence). In DNA, the CDR3 is TGCAGTGCTAGAGTACAGGGTCCTCGAGAGCAGTACTTC. Protein sequence: CSARVQGPREQYF.

The sample holds a few counts of this clonotype. The chain has TRBV9 and TRBJ2-3; 8 bases line up with TRBD2. Losses at the gene ends were 0 bases for V and 4 bases for J; bases not matched to a gene: 4. The CDR3 spans 15 residues. Germline-derived CDR1 and CDR2 are SGDLS and YYNGEE. This CDR3 reads CASSVAPAGADTQYF. CDR3 DNA: TGTGCCAGCAGCGTAGCGCCAGCGGGGGCAGATACGCAGTATTTT. Complete variable domain (other parts from reference TRBV9 and TRBJ2-3): DSGVTQTPKHLITATGQRVTLRCSPRSGDLSVYWYQQSLDQGLQFLIQYYNGEERAKGNILERFSAQQFPDLHSELNLSSLELGDSALYFCASSVAPAGADTQYFGPGTRLTVL.

The chain combines TRBV6-1 with TRBJ2-5, with 10 bases aligning to TRBD1. Germline loops: CDR1 MNHNS, CDR2 SASEGT. The CDR3 runs 14 residues. Trimming removed 4 bases from V and 11 bases from J; junction bases left unmatched: 10. The CDR3 sequence: CASSGTGGNYEQYF. Here the CDR3 DNA reads TGTGCCAGCAGTGGGACAGGGGGTAACTATGAGCAGTACTTC.

The rearrangement joins TRBV7-9 to TRBJ1-4; the D gene is possibly TRBD1 (5 bases). The CDR3 covers 15 residues. Trimming pared 5 bases from V and 4 bases from J, leaving 14 bases between. Germline lookup yields CDR1 SEHNR and CDR2 FQNEAQ (reference sequence). CDR3 region: CASSAVGTGNEKLFF. The CDR3 DNA is TGTGCCAGCAGCGCTGTGGGGACGGGTAATGAAAAACTGTTTTTT.